This TCR beta chain was identified during a study of blood T cell repertoires in COVID-19. The protocol was immunoSEQ multiplex PCR, while the TCRdb copy is restricted to in-frame clones and leaves out a portion. The sample includes about 64,000 clones, approximately 82% seen only once; the top ten take approximately 5.6%. The CDR3 extends over 14 amino acids. V gave up 0 bases and J gave up 5 bases, with 8 bases separating them. Germline lookup yields CDR1 SGHRS and CDR2 YFSETQ. This chain uses TRBV5-1 with TRBJ1-4; TRBD1 is a possible D gene (5 bases). Sequenced sample: peripheral blood. The clonotype originates from a woman in her sixties with acute or convalescent COVID-19. For the CDR3, the DNA is TGCGCCAGCAGCTTGGAGGGACTCAATGAAAAACTGTTTTTT. It specifies CASSLEGLNEKLFF.